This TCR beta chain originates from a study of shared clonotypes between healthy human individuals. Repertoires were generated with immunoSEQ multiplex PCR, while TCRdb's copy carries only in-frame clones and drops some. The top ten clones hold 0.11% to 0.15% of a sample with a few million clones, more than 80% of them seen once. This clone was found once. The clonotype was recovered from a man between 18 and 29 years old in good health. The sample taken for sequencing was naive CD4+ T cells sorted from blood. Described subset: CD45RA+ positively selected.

The CDR3: CSASFLDTQYF. As DNA, the CDR3 is TGCAGTGCTAGTTTTCTGGATACGCAGTATTTT. The rearrangement links TRBV20-1 to TRBJ2-3; D not resolved. Germline-derived CDR1 and CDR2 are DFQATT and SNEGSKA (reference sequence). The CDR3 has 11 amino acids. Trimming shortened V by 3 bases and J by 6 bases, and 7 bases separated the two germline ends.